This T cell receptor beta chain was identified in a study of blood T cell repertoires in COVID-19. The CDR3 has 16 amino acids. TCRdb keeps only in-frame clones here, not all; method: immunoSEQ multiplex PCR. This table has about 86,000 clones, 80% to 90% appearing once. The gene calls are TRBV21-1 and TRBJ2-5; no check of the table's D call, TRBD2, against the DNA was made. TRBV21-1 is noted as a pseudogene. The source is a human donor in a cohort sampled during active COVID-19. Sequencing was carried out using peripheral blood. The CDR3 DNA reads TGTGCCAGCAAACTAAAAGCTGGCTTACTCCAAGAGACCCAGTACTTC. Its protein product is CASKLKAGLLQETQYF.